Shown below are 8 T cell receptor beta chains from a single sample sequenced in a study of cytomegalovirus exposure and HLA in healthy donors. The PCR had 60 Vbeta and 13 Jbeta primers. Method: immunoSEQ multiplex PCR; TCRdb's copy keeps in-frame clones and lacks some. The table lists about 130,000 clones, approximately 82% of them singletons, with roughly 2.7% in the top ten. Sequenced sample: PBMCs. These receptor sequences come from a man over 45 in good health and CMV-seronegative.

The DNA of the CDR3 is TGTGCCAGCAGTGAAGGGCCTGATTCACCCCTCCACTTT. Translation: CASSEGPDSPLHF. The V gene is TRBV6-1, the J gene TRBJ1-6; D ambiguous. Trimming removed 1 base at V and 8 bases at J, with 6 bases between. The germline gives CDR1 MNHNS, CDR2 SASEGT. This CDR3 comprises 13 residues.

V and J are TRBV30 and TRBJ1-6; D not resolved. V was trimmed by 2 bases and J by 0 bases, leaving 14 bases between them. CDR1 and CDR2 from the germline V gene are GTSNPN and SVGIG (reference sequence). The CDR3 runs 17 residues. The CDR3 is CAWSPGLGSSYNSPLHF. The CDR3 region has the DNA TGTGCCTGGAGTCCCGGACTCGGGAGCTCCTATAATTCACCCCTCCACTTT.

The rearrangement joins TRBV4-2 to TRBJ2-2; D remains unclear. This CDR3 contains 17 residues. V was shortened by 0 bases and J by 4 bases, with 15 bases between the two germline ends. Germline values: CDR1 LGHNA, CDR2 YNFKEQ. CDR3 protein: CASSQDFMPVGTGELFF. For the CDR3, the DNA is TGTGCCAGCAGCCAAGATTTTATGCCCGTCGGCACCGGGGAGCTGTTTTTT.

V usage is TRBV7-2 and J usage is TRBJ2-3, with 7 positions matching TRBD2. There are 13 residues in the CDR3. The ends lost 5 bases at V and 15 bases at J; junction bases unmatched: 14. From germline, CDR1 is SGHTA and CDR2 FQGNSA. The DNA for the CDR3 is TGTGCCAGCAGCCGATCTTTTCTAGCGGTCGTTTATTTT. This encodes CASSRSFLAVVYF.

A few counts support this clone. The genes are TRBV11-3 and TRBJ2-1, with 8 bases lining up with TRBD1. The CDR3 runs to 15 residues. V gave up 5 bases and J gave up 10 bases; unmatched junction bases: 13. From germline, CDR1 is SGHNT and CDR2 YENEEA. The DNA for the CDR3 is TGTGCCAGCAGCCAGCAGGGGGCCAGTGCGGGGGAGCAGTTCTTC. Translated, it gives CASSQQGASAGEQFF.

The CDR3 region has the DNA TGTGCCAGCAGCACGGGACACCCCAATGAGCAGTTCTTC. Protein sequence: CASSTGHPNEQFF. This chain links TRBV7-9 with TRBJ2-1, with a possible D match to TRBD1 (6 bases). The V gene lost 5 bases and the J gene lost 6 bases, with 11 bases spanning the gap. Germline loops: CDR1 SEHNR, CDR2 FQNEAQ (reference sequence). The CDR3 runs 13 residues.

The chain couples TRBV4-3 to TRBJ2-5; 10 nucleotides line up with TRBD2. This CDR3 comprises 14 residues. Germline-derived CDR1 and CDR2 are LGHNA and YSLEER. With 1 base clipped from V and 5 bases from J, the junction kept 1 base outside the gene matches. The CDR3 spells CASSQATSGETQYF. For the CDR3, the DNA is TGCGCCAGCAGCCAAGCGACTAGCGGGGAGACCCAGTACTTC.

Only one count was recorded for this clone. J is TRBJ1-3 and V is TRBV6-6, with D perhaps TRBD1 (5 bases). Germline-derived CDR1 and CDR2 are MNHNY and SVGAGI (reference sequence). The CDR3 runs to 13 residues. V lost 4 bases, J lost 4 bases, and 8 bases lay in between. CDR3 protein: CASSSKGGNTIYF. The CDR3 region has the DNA TGTGCCAGCAGTTCTAAGGGGGGAAACACCATATATTTT.